Listed here are 4 T cell receptor beta chains from one sample, sequenced in a study of blood T cell repertoires in COVID-19. Method: immunoSEQ multiplex PCR; TCRdb's copy keeps in-frame clones and lacks some. The table shows almost 400,000 clones, with 85% to 90% occurring only once. The source material was PBMCs or T cells enriched from blood (not recorded which). These receptors were collected from a woman aged 25-40 years who had recovered from COVID-19.

The J gene is TRBJ1-1, the V gene TRBV4-3; TRBD1 is a possible D gene (5 bases). V lost 1 base to trimming and J lost 3 bases, with 24 bases between them. The CDR3 extends over 19 amino acids. Germline CDR1 reads LGHNA; CDR2 reads YSLEER. The CDR3 reads CASSQVRNRRFGPHTEAFF. The CDR3 DNA reads TGCGCCAGCAGCCAAGTTAGAAACAGGCGGTTTGGCCCCCACACTGAAGCTTTCTTT.

The count of this clone is one. The chain is built from TRBV3-1 (or the pseudogene TRBV3-2) and TRBJ2-5; 12 positions agree with TRBD2. The CDR3 is 22 amino acids. CDR1 LGHDT and CDR2 YNNKEL come from the germline V gene (reference sequence). J was trimmed by 0 bases and V by 4 bases; bases with no gene match: 21. As DNA, the CDR3 is TGTGCCAGCAGCCCCGAAAGAACTGGTCTAGCGGGAGGGCCTGGGGACCAAGAGACCCAGTACTTC. It encodes CASSPERTGLAGGPGDQETQYF.

As to this clone: In the same sample, other DNA sequences code for this CDR3. The V and J genes are TRBV7-9 and TRBJ1-5; 7 nucleotides align to TRBD1. V lost 1 base to trimming and J lost 6 bases; unmatched junction nucleotides: 3. This CDR3 contains 14 residues. Germline V gene sequence: CDR1 SEHNR, CDR2 FQNEAQ (reference sequence). The CDR3 sequence is CASSLGQGGQPQHF. Written as DNA, the CDR3 is TGTGCCAGCAGCTTAGGACAGGGAGGTCAGCCCCAGCATTTT.

The V gene is TRBV27, the J gene TRBJ2-2, with 12 bases identical to TRBD2. In germline, CDR1 is MNHEY, CDR2 SMNVEV (reference sequence). The V gene end was trimmed by 7 bases and the J gene end by 9 bases; junction bases not matched to a gene: 9. CDR3 size: 15 residues. The CDR3 sequence: CASNRASGGARELFF. In DNA, the CDR3 is TGTGCCAGCAATCGCGCTAGCGGGGGGGCCCGGGAGCTGTTTTTT.